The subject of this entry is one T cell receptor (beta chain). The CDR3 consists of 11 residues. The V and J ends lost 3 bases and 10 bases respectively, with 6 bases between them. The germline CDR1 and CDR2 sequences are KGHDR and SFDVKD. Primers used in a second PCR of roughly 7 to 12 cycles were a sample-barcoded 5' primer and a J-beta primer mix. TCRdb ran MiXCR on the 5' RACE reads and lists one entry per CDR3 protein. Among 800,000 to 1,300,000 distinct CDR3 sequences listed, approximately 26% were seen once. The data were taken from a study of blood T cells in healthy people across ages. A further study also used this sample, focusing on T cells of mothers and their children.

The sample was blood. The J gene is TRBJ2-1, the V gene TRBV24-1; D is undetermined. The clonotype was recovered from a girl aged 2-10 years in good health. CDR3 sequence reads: CATSDGIEQFF. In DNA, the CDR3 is TGTGCCACCAGTGATGGGATAGAGCAGTTCTTC.